These 32 T cell receptor beta chains originate from one sample sequenced in a study of cytomegalovirus exposure and HLA in healthy donors. This PCR relied on a set of 60 Vbeta primers and 13 Jbeta primers. Data came from immunoSEQ multiplex PCR; TCRdb stores just in-frame clones and leaves some out. The sample lists around 150,000 clones, 65% to 70% occurring once. The material sequenced was PBMCs. These receptors all stem from a woman aged 18-29 years in good health and CMV-seropositive.

Note on this clone: The sample holds other DNA sequences that translate to the same CDR3. The V call is TRBV7-8, the J call TRBJ2-7; a weak D match, TRBD1 (6 bases). The length of the CDR3 is 19 residues. The V and J ends lost 6 bases and 2 bases respectively, with 29 bases between them. CDR1 and CDR2 from the germline V gene are SGHVS and FQNEAQ. The CDR3 sequence: CASSEKHRVTNERPYEQYF. In DNA, the CDR3 is TGTGCCAGCAGTGAGAAACACAGGGTGACCAACGAAAGGCCCTACGAGCAGTACTTC. The full variable domain, rest sourced from reference TRBV7-8 and TRBJ2-7, is GAGVSQSPRYKVAKRGQDVALRCDPISGHVSLFWYQQALGQGPEFLTYFQNEAQLDKSGLPSDRFFAERPEGSVSTLKIQRTQQEDSAVYLCASSEKHRVTNERPYEQYFGPGTRLTVT.

This chain links TRBV6-5 with TRBJ1-5; 8 bases are shared with TRBD1. The CDR3 is 14 residues long. The V gene end was trimmed by 2 bases and the J gene end by 9 bases; junction bases not matched to a gene: 6. Looked up from germline, CDR1 is MNHEY and CDR2 is SVGAGI. The CDR3 sequence: CASSYDGQGMPQHF. The CDR3 DNA reads as TGTGCCAGCAGTTACGACGGACAGGGCATGCCCCAGCATTTT.

V usage is TRBV11-3 and J usage is TRBJ1-1; 8 positions agree with TRBD1. The V gene's germline CDR1 is SGHNT and CDR2 YENEEA. This CDR3 is built from 12 residues. V trimming: 1 base; J trimming: 8 bases; junction bases outside the gene matches: 0. CDR3 protein: CASSLGDREAFF. The CDR3 DNA follows: TGTGCCAGCAGCTTAGGGGACAGGGAAGCTTTCTTT.

A single count supports this clone. The chain uses TRBV5-5 and TRBJ1-6; the match to TRBD1 covers 9 bases. Trimming took 3 bases from V and 9 from J; bases not matched to a gene: 10. Germline V gene lookup returns CDR1 SGHKS and CDR2 YYEKEE (reference sequence). The CDR3 is 16 residues long. Written as DNA, the CDR3 is TGTGCCAGCAGCTGGAAACAGGGGGCCAATAGTTCACCCCTCCACTTT. This gives the protein CASSWKQGANSSPLHF.

Only a few counts were recorded for this clone. This sequence joins TRBV19 and TRBJ2-3, with 8 bases fitting TRBD1. There are 17 residues in the CDR3. The V and J ends lost 5 bases and 0 bases, in that order; junction bases with no gene match: 10. CDR1 is LNHDA, CDR2 SQIVND, per germline (reference sequence). CDR3 protein: CASSPQRTGWSTDTQYF. The CDR3 nucleotides are TGTGCCAGTAGTCCCCAACGGACAGGGTGGAGCACAGATACGCAGTATTTT.

The chain recombines TRBV29-1 with TRBJ1-1; D is perhaps TRBD1 (5 bases). The CDR3 consists of 13 residues. CDR1 is SQVTM, CDR2 ANQGSEA, per germline. The V gene lost 3 bases and the J gene lost 2 bases, with 10 bases spanning the gap. The CDR3 sequence is CSVDGRANTEAFF. CDR3 in DNA: TGCAGCGTTGATGGCAGGGCAAACACTGAAGCTTTCTTT.

There are a few counts of this clone. V usage is TRBV6-9 and J usage is TRBJ2-6; 11 bases map to TRBD1. Germline CDR1 and CDR2: MNHGY and SVAAGI. Trimming cost V 6 bases and J 0 bases; bases outside gene matches: 7. The CDR3 loop spans 18 amino acids. The CDR3 spells CASSHPGTGGSGANVLTF. DNA for the CDR3: TGTGCCAGCAGCCACCCTGGGACAGGGGGCTCTGGGGCCAACGTCCTGACTTTC.

The chain recombines TRBV27 with TRBJ2-7; D remains ambiguous. The CDR3 runs 14 residues. Germline CDR1 is MNHEY and CDR2 is SMNVEV (reference sequence). Trimming removed 3 bases at V and 4 bases at J, with 13 bases between. CDR3 amino acids: CASSFVHNPYEQYF. Written as DNA, the CDR3 is TGTGCCAGCAGTTTTGTCCACAACCCGTACGAGCAGTACTTC.

The V call is TRBV7-8, the J call TRBJ2-2; D is perhaps TRBD2 (6 bases). Germline assignment: CDR1 SGHVS and CDR2 FQNEAQ. This CDR3 region has 14 residues. V lost 2 bases and J 6 bases, leaving 10 bases between the germline ends. The CDR3 is CASSLSAGPGELFF. Written as DNA, the CDR3 is TGTGCCAGCAGCTTATCGGCGGGGCCCGGGGAGCTGTTTTTT.

This clone was observed once. This chain joins TRBV7-3 and TRBJ2-5; 7 bases are a match to TRBD2. This CDR3 has 15 residues. Trimming cost V 1 base and J 4 bases; bases outside gene matches: 6. Germline CDR1 reads SGHTA; CDR2 reads FQGTGA. Here the CDR3 reads CASSLNGGGGETQYF. The DNA of the CDR3 is TGTGCCAGCAGCTTAAACGGCGGCGGGGGAGAGACCCAGTACTTC. The full variable domain, its missing parts supplied by reference TRBV7-3 and TRBJ2-5, is GAGVSQTPSNKVTEKGKYVELRCDPISGHTALYWYRQSLGQGPEFLIYFQGTGAADDSGLPNDRFFAVRPEGSVSTLKIQRTERGDSAVYLCASSLNGGGGETQYFGPGTRLLVL.

The chain links TRBV14 to TRBJ1-6, with no clear D. Germline V gives CDR1 SGHDN, CDR2 FVKESK. V was cut by 4 bases and J by 7 bases, with 14 bases left in between. The CDR3 spans 15 residues. CDR3 sequence (DNA): TGTGCCAGCAGCCGCACCGGGGTAAGGAATTCACCCCTCCACTTT. It specifies CASSRTGVRNSPLHF.

The chain combines TRBV5-1 with TRBJ2-6; D is unresolved. CDR3 length: 12 residues. V was trimmed by 7 bases and J by 4 bases, leaving 6 bases between them. Germline V lookup: CDR1 SGHRS, CDR2 YFSETQ. As DNA, the CDR3 is TGCGCCAGCCTGAGCGGGGCCAACGTCCTGACTTTC. It translates to CASLSGANVLTF. Complete variable domain (other parts from reference TRBV5-1 and TRBJ2-6): KAGVTQTPRYLIKTRGQQVTLSCSPISGHRSVSWYQQTPGQGLQFLFEYFSETQRNKGNFPGRFSGRQFSNSRSEMNVSTLELGDSALYLCASLSGANVLTFGAGSRLTVL.

J is TRBJ1-1 and V is TRBV2; TRBD1 aligns across 8 bases. The J segment lost 8 bases and the V segment lost 0 bases, leaving 2 bases of the junction unmatched. Germline CDR1 is SNHLY and CDR2 is FYNNEI. The CDR3 totals 13 residues. The CDR3 region is CASSEAGDREAFF. The CDR3 coding sequence is TGTGCCAGCAGTGAAGCCGGGGACAGGGAAGCTTTCTTT. The full variable domain, rest sourced from reference TRBV2 and TRBJ1-1, is EPEVTQTPSHQVTQMGQEVILRCVPISNHLYFYWYRQILGQKVEFLVSFYNNEISEKSEIFDDQFSVERPDGSNFTLKIRSTKLEDSAMYFCASSEAGDREAFFGQGTRLTVV.

The chain has TRBV5-4 and TRBJ2-4; 9 bases agree with TRBD2. The J segment lost 0 bases and the V segment lost 8 bases, leaving 6 bases of the junction unmatched. CDR1 is SGHNT and CDR2 is YYREEE in the germline V gene (reference sequence). The CDR3 is made up of 15 amino acids. The CDR3 DNA sequence: TGTGCCAGTTCCTTAGCGGGAGTAGCCAAAAACATTCAGTACTTC. As protein: CASSLAGVAKNIQYF.

This chain joins TRBV7-9 and TRBJ2-7, with D perhaps TRBD2 (6 bases). Germline CDR1 is SEHNR and CDR2 is FQNEAQ (reference sequence). V was cut by 1 base and J by 9 bases, with 19 bases left in between. This CDR3 has 15 amino acids. CDR3 DNA: TGTGCCAGCAGCTTAGTGGATAGGCGACTGGGGGGGCAGTACTTC. Protein product: CASSLVDRRLGGQYF.

The chain employs TRBV6-6 and TRBJ1-5; D perhaps matches TRBD1 (6 bases). The CDR3 is made up of 13 amino acids. Between the trimmed V and J ends, which lost 4 bases and 5 bases, there was a span of 9 bases. Germline V gene data show CDR1 as MNHNY and CDR2 as SVGAGI (reference sequence). DNA for the CDR3: TGTGCCAGCAGTTCGGACAGCTATCAGCCCCAGCATTTT. Translation gives CASSSDSYQPQHF.

This sequence joins TRBV27 and TRBJ2-7; 11 bases map to TRBD2. Trimming removed 2 bases from V and 5 bases from J; junction bases left unmatched: 5. The CDR3 has 15 amino acids. Germline assignment: CDR1 MNHEY and CDR2 SMNVEV (reference sequence). The CDR3 here is CASSLRSGRAHEQYF. In DNA form, the CDR3 reads TGTGCCAGCAGTTTACGTAGCGGGAGGGCCCACGAGCAGTACTTC.

The chain combines TRBV10-3 with TRBJ2-7; D remains ambiguous. V was shortened by 6 bases and J by 2 bases, with 17 bases between the two germline ends. The CDR3 has 15 residues. CDR1 is ENHRY, CDR2 SYGVKD, per germline. The CDR3: CAISNTVSGAYEQYF. The CDR3 nucleotides read TGTGCCATCAGCAATACAGTGTCTGGCGCCTACGAGCAGTACTTC.

The table lists this clone with a few counts. This chain joins TRBV11-2 and TRBJ2-1, with D unresolved. The CDR3 is 14 amino acids. Per the germline V gene, CDR1 is SGHAT and CDR2 is FQNNGV. The ends were cut back, 7 bases at V and 6 bases at J, with 16 bases in the middle. The CDR3 region is CASTSRYPRNEQFF. CDR3 DNA sequence: TGTGCCAGCACCTCAAGATATCCGCGCAATGAGCAGTTCTTC. The full variable domain, with the rest looked up from reference TRBV11-2 and TRBJ2-1, is EAGVAQSPRYKIIEKRQSVAFWCNPISGHATLYWYQQILGQGPKLLIQFQNNGVVDDSQLPKDRFSAERLKGVDSTLKIQPAKLEDSAVYLCASTSRYPRNEQFFGPGTRLTVL.

In its sample, this clone was seen once. This chain connects TRBV6-5 to TRBJ1-4, with a tentative D call TRBD1 (6 bases). This CDR3 has 15 amino acids. CDR1 is MNHEY and CDR2 is SVGAGI in the germline V gene. Trimming pared 8 bases from V and 9 bases from J, leaving 22 bases between. CDR3 amino acids: CASRLAQGSGKKLFF. The CDR3 nucleotides are TGTGCCAGCCGACTTGCGCAGGGGAGCGGGAAAAAACTGTTTTTT.

The chain has TRBV27 and TRBJ2-1, with a weak D call TRBD2 (5 bases). The CDR3 is made up of 16 amino acids. Trimming removed 6 bases at V and 1 base at J, with 16 bases between. CDR1 MNHEY and CDR2 SMNVEV come from the germline V gene (reference sequence). The CDR3 protein is CASSLAGWGSYNEQFF. In DNA, the CDR3 is TGTGCCAGCAGCCTAGCCGGGTGGGGTTCCTACAATGAGCAGTTCTTC.

This clone was counted only a few times. The chain is built from TRBV7-9 and TRBJ2-7; D not certain. Between the trimmed V and J ends, which lost 1 base and 1 base, there was a span of 8 bases. CDR1 and CDR2 (germline): SEHNR, FQNEAQ (reference sequence). The CDR3 covers 14 residues. As DNA, the CDR3 is TGTGCCAGCAGCTTAGGTAGAATGTCCTACGAGCAGTACTTC. It specifies CASSLGRMSYEQYF.

The chain couples TRBV11-1 to TRBJ1-1; D unresolved. CDR1 and CDR2 from the germline V gene are SGHAT and FQDESV (reference sequence). The CDR3 length is 13 residues. The ends were cut back, 3 bases at V and 0 bases at J, with 5 bases in the middle. The CDR3 sequence: CASSFRMNTEAFF. CDR3 nucleotide sequence: TGTGCCAGCAGCTTTAGAATGAACACTGAAGCTTTCTTT.

The CDR3 loop reads CASSLELNTEAFF. CDR3 nucleotides: TGCGCCAGCAGTCTGGAGTTGAACACTGAAGCTTTCTTT. The chain has TRBV5-1 and TRBJ1-1; D is undetermined. Germline CDR1 is SGHRS and CDR2 is YFSETQ. CDR3 size: 13 residues. The V end lost 5 bases, the J end lost 0 bases, and 8 bases lay between the germline ends.

This sequence joins TRBV7-3 and TRBJ2-4; TRBD1 matches at 7 bases. V shed 3 bases and J 8 bases; nucleotides not matched to a gene: 4. The length of the CDR3 is 13 residues. The germline gives CDR1 SGHTA, CDR2 FQGTGA. In DNA form, the CDR3 reads TGTGCCAGCAGCTTTACAGGGGATGACATTCAGTACTTC. Its protein product is CASSFTGDDIQYF.

V gene TRBV29-1 combines with J gene TRBJ1-3; D gene uncertain. The ends were cut back, 2 bases at V and 4 bases at J, with 3 bases in the middle. Germline V gene sequence: CDR1 SQVTM, CDR2 ANQGSEA. The CDR3 is 11 residues long. This CDR3 is CSVERGNTIYF. The CDR3 DNA sequence: TGCAGCGTTGAACGGGGAAACACCATATATTTT.

This clone was detected only a few times. The chain recombines TRBV29-1 with TRBJ2-2; D not resolved. There are 12 residues in the CDR3. The germline V gene has CDR1 SQVTM and CDR2 ANQGSEA. The germline V and J ends were trimmed by 5 bases and 6 bases, with 10 bases remaining between them. CDR3 residues: CSVWAPAGELFF. Written as DNA, the CDR3 is TGCAGCGTTTGGGCCCCTGCCGGGGAGCTGTTTTTT.

The V and J genes are TRBV10-1 and TRBJ2-2; TRBD1 is a possible D gene (5 bases). CDR3 length: 15 amino acids. The germline V and J ends were trimmed by 2 bases and 0 bases, with 7 bases remaining between them. Germline assignment: CDR1 WNHNN and CDR2 SYGVQD (reference sequence). CDR3 loop: CASSERTSNTGELFF. The CDR3 DNA reads TGCGCCAGCAGTGAGCGGACATCGAACACCGGGGAGCTGTTTTTT.

V and J are TRBV19 and TRBJ1-1; no reliable D call. V was clipped by 10 bases and J by 0 bases, with 9 bases between them. Germline V gene lookup returns CDR1 LNHDA and CDR2 SQIVND (reference sequence). CDR3 length equals 12 residues. CDR3 region: CATLSMNTEAFF. The CDR3 DNA is TGTGCCACCCTGAGCATGAACACTGAAGCTTTCTTT.

The V call is TRBV6-5, the J call TRBJ1-3; D is unresolved. This CDR3 has 14 residues. V was cut by 6 bases and J by 3 bases, with 12 bases left in between. CDR1 and CDR2 from the germline V gene are MNHEY and SVGAGI. CDR3 amino acids: CASSTLGGGNTIYF. The CDR3 DNA reads as TGTGCCAGCAGCACACTTGGCGGTGGAAACACCATATATTTT.

The chain is built from TRBV10-3 and TRBJ2-7; TRBD2 matches at 7 bases. This CDR3 has 13 amino acids. Germline loops: CDR1 ENHRY, CDR2 SYGVKD. V lost 2 bases and J lost 7; bases outside the gene matches: 5. The chain's CDR3 is CAISEGREGEQYF. CDR3 nucleotide sequence: TGTGCCATCAGTGAGGGCAGGGAGGGAGAGCAGTACTTC.

This chain joins TRBV5-4 and TRBJ2-7, with TRBD1 identical over 11 bases. V lost 4 bases and J lost 3; bases outside the gene matches: 6. The CDR3 extends over 15 amino acids. Germline CDR1 is SGHNT and CDR2 is YYREEE (reference sequence). CDR3 DNA sequence: TGTGCCAGCAGCGCCGGACAGGGGGCATTCTACGAGCAGTACTTC. This encodes CASSAGQGAFYEQYF.